Sequencing of this TCR beta chain was carried out in a study of cytomegalovirus exposure and HLA in healthy donors. General study points: CMV serostatus was the sole immune exposure data available.

Turning to this clone: Its antigen is unidentified.

V shed 0 bases and J shed 0 bases, with 7 bases lying between them. There are 14 residues in the CDR3. Germline V lookup: CDR1 SGHDT, CDR2 YYEEEE. Vbeta (60) and Jbeta (13) primers were used in the PCR. TCRdb's table, derived via immunoSEQ multiplex PCR, lists solely in-frame clones and lacks some. The top ten clones hold more than 0.8% of a sample with a few hundred thousand clones, around 89% of them seen once. V gene TRBV5-6 combines with J gene TRBJ2-7, with D perhaps matching TRBD1 (5 bases). Input material: PBMCs. The clonotype comes from a woman aged 18 to 35 in good health and CMV-seronegative. CDR3 nucleotide sequence: TGTGCCAGCAGCTTGGTAGACAGCTCCTACGAGCAGTACTTC. Its translation is CASSLVDSSYEQYF.